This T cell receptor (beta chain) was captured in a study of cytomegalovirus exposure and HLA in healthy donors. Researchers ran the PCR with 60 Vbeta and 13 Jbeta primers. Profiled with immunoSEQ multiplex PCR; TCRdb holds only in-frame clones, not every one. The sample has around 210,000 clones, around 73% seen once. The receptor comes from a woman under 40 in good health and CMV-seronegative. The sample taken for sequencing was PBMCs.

The DNA of the CDR3 is TGTGCCAGCAGGATGGGACTAGCGGGCTACAATGAGCAGTTCTTC. It encodes CASRMGLAGYNEQFF. The rearrangement links TRBV11-2 to TRBJ2-1; 12 nucleotides align to TRBD2. Germline V CDR1 and CDR2: SGHAT, FQNNGV. CDR3 length equals 15 residues. Unmatched junction bases numbered 3, after V lost 6 bases and J lost 3 bases.